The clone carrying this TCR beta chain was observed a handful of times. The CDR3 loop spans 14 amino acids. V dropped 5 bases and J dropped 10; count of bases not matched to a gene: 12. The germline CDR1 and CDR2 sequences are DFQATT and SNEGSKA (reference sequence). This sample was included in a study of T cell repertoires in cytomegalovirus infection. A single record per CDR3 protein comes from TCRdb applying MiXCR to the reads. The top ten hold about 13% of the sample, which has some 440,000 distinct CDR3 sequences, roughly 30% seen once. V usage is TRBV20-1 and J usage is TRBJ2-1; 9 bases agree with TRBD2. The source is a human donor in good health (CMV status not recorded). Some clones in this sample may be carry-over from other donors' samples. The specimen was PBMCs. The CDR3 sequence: CSAAMARGGGEQFF. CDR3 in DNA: TGCAGTGCTGCCATGGCGCGGGGGGGCGGGGAGCAGTTCTTC.